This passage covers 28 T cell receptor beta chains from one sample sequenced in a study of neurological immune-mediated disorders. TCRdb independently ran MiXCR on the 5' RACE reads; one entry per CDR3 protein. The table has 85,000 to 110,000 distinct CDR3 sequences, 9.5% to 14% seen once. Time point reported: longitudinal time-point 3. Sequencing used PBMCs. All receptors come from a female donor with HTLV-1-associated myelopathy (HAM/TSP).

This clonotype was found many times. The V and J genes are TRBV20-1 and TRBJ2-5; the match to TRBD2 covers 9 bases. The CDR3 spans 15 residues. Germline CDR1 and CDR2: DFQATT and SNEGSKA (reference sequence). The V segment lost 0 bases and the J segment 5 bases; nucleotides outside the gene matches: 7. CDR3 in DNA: TGCAGTGCTAGAGATCCCCAGGGACTAGCCGAGACCCAGTACTTC. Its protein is CSARDPQGLAETQYF.

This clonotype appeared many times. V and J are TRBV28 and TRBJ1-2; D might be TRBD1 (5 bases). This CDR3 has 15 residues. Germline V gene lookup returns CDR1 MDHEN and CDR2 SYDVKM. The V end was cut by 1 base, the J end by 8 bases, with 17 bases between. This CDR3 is CASSLSQGTVRGYTF. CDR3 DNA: TGTGCCAGCAGTTTATCTCAGGGTACAGTGAGAGGCTACACCTTC.

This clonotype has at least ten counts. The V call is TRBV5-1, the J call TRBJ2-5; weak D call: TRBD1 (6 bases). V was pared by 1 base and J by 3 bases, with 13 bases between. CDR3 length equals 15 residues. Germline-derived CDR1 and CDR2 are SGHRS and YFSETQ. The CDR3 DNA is TGCGCCAGCAGCTTGCTCCCGGACAGAGAAGAGACCCAGTACTTC. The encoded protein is CASSLLPDREETQYF.

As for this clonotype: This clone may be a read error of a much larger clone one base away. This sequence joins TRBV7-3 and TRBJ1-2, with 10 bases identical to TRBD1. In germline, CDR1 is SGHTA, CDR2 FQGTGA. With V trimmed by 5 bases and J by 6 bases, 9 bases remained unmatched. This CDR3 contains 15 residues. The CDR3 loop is CASSTGQGRANGYTF. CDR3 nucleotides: TGTGCCAGCAGCACGGGACAGGGGAGGGCTAATGGCTACACCTTC.

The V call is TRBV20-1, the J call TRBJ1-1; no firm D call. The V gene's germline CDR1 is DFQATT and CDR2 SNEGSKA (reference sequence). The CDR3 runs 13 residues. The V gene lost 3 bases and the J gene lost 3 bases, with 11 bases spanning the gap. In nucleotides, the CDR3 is TGCAGTGCTAGGCGACCCTGGGACACTGAAGCTTTCTTT. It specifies CSARRPWDTEAFF.

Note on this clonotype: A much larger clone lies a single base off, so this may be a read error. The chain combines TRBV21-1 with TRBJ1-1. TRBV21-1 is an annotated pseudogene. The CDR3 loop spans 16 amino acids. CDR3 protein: CASSKDTLPMNTEAFF. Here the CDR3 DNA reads TGTGCCAGCAGCAAAGACACACTTCCGATGAACACTGAAGCTTTCTTT.

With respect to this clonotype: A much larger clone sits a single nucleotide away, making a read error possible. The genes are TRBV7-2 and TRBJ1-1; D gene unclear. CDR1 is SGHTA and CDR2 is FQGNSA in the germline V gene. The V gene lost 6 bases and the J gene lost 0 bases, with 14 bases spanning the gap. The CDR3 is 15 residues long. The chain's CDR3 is CASRLIPSLNTEAFF. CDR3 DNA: TGTGCCAGCAGACTTATTCCATCGCTGAACACTGAAGCTTTCTTT. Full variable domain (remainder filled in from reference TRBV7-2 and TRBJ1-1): GAGVSQSPSNKVTEKGKDVELRCDPISGHTALYWYRQSLGQGLEFLIYFQGNSAPDKSGLPSDRFSAERTGGSVSTLTIQRTQQEDSAVYLCASRLIPSLNTEAFFGQGTRLTVV.

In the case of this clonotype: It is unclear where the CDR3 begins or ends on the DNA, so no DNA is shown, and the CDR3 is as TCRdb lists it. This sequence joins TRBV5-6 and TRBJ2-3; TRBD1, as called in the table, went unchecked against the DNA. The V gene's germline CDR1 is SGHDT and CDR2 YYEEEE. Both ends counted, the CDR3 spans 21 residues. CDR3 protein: CASSFYICSARAQGGTDTQYF.

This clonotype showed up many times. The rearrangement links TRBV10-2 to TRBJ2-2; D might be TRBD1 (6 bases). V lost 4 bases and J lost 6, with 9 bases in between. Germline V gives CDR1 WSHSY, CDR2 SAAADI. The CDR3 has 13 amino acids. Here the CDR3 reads CASSVQGSGELFF. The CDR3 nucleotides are TGCGCCAGCAGTGTACAGGGATCCGGGGAGCTGTTTTTT.

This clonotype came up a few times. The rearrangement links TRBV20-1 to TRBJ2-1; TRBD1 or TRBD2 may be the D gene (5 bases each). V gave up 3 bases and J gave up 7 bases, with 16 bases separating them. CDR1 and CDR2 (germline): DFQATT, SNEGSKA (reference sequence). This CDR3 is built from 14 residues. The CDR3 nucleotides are TGCAGTGCTAGGTTCGGGACCCTCAGGAATGAGCAGTTCTTC. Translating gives CSARFGTLRNEQFF.

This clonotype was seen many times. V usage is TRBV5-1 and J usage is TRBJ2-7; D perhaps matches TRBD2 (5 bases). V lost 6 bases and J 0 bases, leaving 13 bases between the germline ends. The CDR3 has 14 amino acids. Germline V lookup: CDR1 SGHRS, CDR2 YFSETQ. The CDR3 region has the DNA TGCGCCAGCACCGTGGGAACTAGCTCCTACGAGCAGTACTTC. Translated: CASTVGTSSYEQYF.

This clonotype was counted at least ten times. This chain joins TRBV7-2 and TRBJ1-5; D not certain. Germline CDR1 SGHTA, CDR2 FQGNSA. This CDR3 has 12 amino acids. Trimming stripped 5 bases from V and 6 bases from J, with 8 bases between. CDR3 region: CASSASTQPQHF. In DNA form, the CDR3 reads TGTGCCAGCAGCGCGTCGACTCAGCCCCAGCATTTT.

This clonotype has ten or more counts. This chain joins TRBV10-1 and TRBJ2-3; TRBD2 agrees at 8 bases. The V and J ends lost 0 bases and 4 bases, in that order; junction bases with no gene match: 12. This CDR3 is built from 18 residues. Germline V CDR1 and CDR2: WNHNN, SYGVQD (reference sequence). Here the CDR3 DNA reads TGCGCCAGCAGTGAGTCGTATTTTGGTGAGCGGGGGTCAGATACGCAGTATTTT. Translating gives CASSESYFGERGSDTQYF.

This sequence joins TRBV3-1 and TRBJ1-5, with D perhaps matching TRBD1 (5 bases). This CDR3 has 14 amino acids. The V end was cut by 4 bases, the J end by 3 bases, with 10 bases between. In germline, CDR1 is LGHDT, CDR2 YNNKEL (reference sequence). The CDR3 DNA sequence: TGTGCCAGCAGCCGGGAGGGACCCAATCAGCCCCAGCATTTT. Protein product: CASSREGPNQPQHF.

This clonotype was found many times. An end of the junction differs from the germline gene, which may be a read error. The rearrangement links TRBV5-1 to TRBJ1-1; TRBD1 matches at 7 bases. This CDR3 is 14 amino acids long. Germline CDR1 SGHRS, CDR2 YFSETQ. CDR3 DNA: TGTGCCAGCAGTTTAGCAGGGGGGAACACTGAAGCTTTCTTT. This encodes CASSLAGGNTEAFF.

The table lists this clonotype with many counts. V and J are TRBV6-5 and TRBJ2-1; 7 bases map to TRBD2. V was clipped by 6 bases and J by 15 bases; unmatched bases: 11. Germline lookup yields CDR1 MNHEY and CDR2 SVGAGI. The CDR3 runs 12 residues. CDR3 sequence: CASSTTSDRMFF. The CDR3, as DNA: TGTGCCAGCAGCACCACTAGCGATCGGATGTTCTTC.

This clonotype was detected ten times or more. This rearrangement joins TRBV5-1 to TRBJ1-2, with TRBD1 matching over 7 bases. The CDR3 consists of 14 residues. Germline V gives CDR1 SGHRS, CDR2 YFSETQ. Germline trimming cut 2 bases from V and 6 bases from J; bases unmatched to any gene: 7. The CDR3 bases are TGCGCCAGCAGCTTTTTGGGACAGTCCAATGGCTACACCTTC. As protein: CASSFLGQSNGYTF.

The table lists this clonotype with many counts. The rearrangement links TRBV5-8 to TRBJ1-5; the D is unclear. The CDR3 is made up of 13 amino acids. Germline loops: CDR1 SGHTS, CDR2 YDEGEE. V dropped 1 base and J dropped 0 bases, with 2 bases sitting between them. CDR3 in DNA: TGTGCCAGCAGCTTGTTTAGCAATCAGCCCCAGCATTTT. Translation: CASSLFSNQPQHF.

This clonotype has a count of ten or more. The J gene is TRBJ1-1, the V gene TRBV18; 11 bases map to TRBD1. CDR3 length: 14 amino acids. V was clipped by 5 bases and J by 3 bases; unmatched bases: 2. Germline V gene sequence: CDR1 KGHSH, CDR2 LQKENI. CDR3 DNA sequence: TGTGCCAGCTCAGGACAGGGGGCCGACACTGAAGCTTTCTTT. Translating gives CASSGQGADTEAFF.

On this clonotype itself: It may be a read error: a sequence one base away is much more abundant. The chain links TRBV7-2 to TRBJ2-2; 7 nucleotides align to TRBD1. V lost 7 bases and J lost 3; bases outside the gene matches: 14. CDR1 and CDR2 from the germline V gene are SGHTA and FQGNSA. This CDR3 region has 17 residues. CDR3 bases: TGTGCCAGCATCTTGAGGACAGGCGGAACTTACACCGGGGAGCTGTTTTTT. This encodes CASILRTGGTYTGELFF.

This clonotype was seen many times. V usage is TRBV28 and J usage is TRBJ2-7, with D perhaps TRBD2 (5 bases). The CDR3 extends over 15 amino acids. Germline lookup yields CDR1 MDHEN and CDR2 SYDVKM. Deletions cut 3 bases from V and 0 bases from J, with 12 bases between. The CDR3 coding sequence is TGTGCCAGCAGTTTTAGTAGCGTGGTCTCCTACGAGCAGTACTTC. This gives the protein CASSFSSVVSYEQYF.

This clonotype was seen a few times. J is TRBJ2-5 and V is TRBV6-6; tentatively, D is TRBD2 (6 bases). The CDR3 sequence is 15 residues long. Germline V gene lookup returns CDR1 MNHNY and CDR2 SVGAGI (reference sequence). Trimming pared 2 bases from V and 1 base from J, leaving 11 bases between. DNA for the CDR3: TGTGCCAGCAGTTACCTGGGGGGAGCCCAAGAGACCCAGTACTTC. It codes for CASSYLGGAQETQYF.

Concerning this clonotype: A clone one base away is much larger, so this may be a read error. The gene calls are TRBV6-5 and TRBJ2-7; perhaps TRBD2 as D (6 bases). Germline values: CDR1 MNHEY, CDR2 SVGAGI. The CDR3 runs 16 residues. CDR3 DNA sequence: TGTGTCAGCAACCCCACTTCTTCTCCGGAGGGCTACGAGCAGTACTTC. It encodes CVSNPTSSPEGYEQYF.

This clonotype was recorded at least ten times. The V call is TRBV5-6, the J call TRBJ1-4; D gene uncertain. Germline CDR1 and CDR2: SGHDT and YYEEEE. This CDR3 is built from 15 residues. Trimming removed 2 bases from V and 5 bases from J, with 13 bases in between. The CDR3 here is CASSFVTGGNEKLFF. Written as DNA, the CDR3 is TGTGCCAGCAGCTTTGTGACCGGAGGAAATGAAAAACTGTTTTTT.

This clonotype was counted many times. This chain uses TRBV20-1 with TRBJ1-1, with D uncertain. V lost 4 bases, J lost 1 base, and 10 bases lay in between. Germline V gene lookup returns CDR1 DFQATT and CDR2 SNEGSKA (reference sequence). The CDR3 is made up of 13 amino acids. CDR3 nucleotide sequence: TGCAGTGCTACCCTTAGTGGGAACACTGAAGCTTTCTTT. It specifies CSATLSGNTEAFF.

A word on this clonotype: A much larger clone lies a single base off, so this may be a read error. The CDR3 here is CSAEDPLADIYNEQFF. The CDR3 DNA follows: TGCAGCGCTGAAGATCCTTTGGCGGATATCTACAATGAGCAGTTCTTC. The chain uses TRBV29-1 and TRBJ2-1; D gene uncertain. This CDR3 has 16 residues. Germline CDR1 reads SQVTM; CDR2 reads ANQGSEA.

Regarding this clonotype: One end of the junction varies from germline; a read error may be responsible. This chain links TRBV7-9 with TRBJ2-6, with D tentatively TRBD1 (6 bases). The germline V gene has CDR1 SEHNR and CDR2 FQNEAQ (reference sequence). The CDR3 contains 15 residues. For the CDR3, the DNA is TGTGCCAACAGCTTATTGGGGGCCGGGGCCAACGTCCTGACTTTC. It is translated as CANSLLGAGANVLTF.

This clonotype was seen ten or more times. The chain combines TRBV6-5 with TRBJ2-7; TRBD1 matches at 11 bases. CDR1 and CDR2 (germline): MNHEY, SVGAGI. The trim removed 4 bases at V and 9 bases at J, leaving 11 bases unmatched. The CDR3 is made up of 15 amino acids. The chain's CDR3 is CASSSPGTGGAVQYF. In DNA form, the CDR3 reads TGTGCCAGCAGTTCCCCCGGGACAGGGGGGGCTGTGCAGTACTTC.